This T cell receptor beta chain was recorded in a study of blood T cell repertoires in COVID-19. Overall study context: Sites in the United States, Italy and Spain provided acute and convalescent COVID-19 samples. T cells, B-cell-depleted T cells, or PBMCs supplied cDNA or gDNA.

Per the original data handling: Estimated nucleated cell counts came from reference gene primer amplification. Only in-frame clones appear in the TCRdb table, and some are missing; sequencing was by immunoSEQ multiplex PCR. V and J calls and clone size follow that table, whereas D and trimming were derived from the DNA. The repertoire holds 15,000 to 20,000 clones, more than 85% seen once, with roughly 5.7% in the top ten. Germline V lookup: CDR1 MDHEN, CDR2 SYDVKM. The CDR3 contains 12 residues. The V end was cut by 2 bases, the J end by 5 bases, with 6 bases between. The sequence was collected from a human donor in a cohort sampled during active COVID-19. Sequencing was done on a sample of peripheral blood. The chain uses TRBV28 and TRBJ1-2; possible D gene TRBD1, 6 bases. The CDR3 nucleotides are TGTGCCAGCAGTTTACAGGGGTATGGCTACACCTTC. Translating it yields CASSLQGYGYTF.